This T cell receptor beta chain stems from a study of blood T cell repertoires in COVID-19. Across the whole study: Nucleic acid was either cDNA or gDNA, and it came from T cells, B-cell-depleted T cells, or PBMCs.

Residents of about two dozen US areas, aged roughly 18 to 89 years, made up the participants. In the source study's methods: Researchers report that nucleated cell counts were estimated from reference gene primer amplification. The method was immunoSEQ multiplex PCR; TCRdb's version includes in-frame clones alone and lacks a portion of them. V, J and clone size are those of that table, while D and trimming were read from the DNA. Among 380,000 or so clones listed, roughly 86% were seen once. Between the trimmed V and J ends, which lost 6 bases and 7 bases, there was a span of 25 bases. This CDR3 contains 16 residues. Germline lookup yields CDR1 KGHSH and CDR2 LQKENI.

The clonotype originates from a woman between 40 and 55 years old with acute COVID-19. The sample was PBMCs or T cells enriched from blood (not recorded which). This sequence joins TRBV18 and TRBJ2-7; tentatively, D is TRBD2 (6 bases). The CDR3 bases are TGTGCCAGCTCCCCGGCGGCGGGGATAAAAGCGGGTGAGCAGTACTTC. This codes for CASSPAAGIKAGEQYF.